The 13 T cell receptor beta chains presented below share a single source sample, sequenced in a study of T-cell memory formation after mild COVID-19. TCRdb used MiXCR to reprocess the 5' RACE reads, holding one entry per CDR3 protein. The sample has approximately 250,000 distinct CDR3 sequences, around 16% seen once. The sequenced sample consisted of PBMCs or a T cell subset sorted from them (not recorded which). The receptors come from a man younger than 30 who had mild COVID-19 (a few samples of this study predate the infection). Cell type and time point are not known.

The J gene is TRBJ1-4, the V gene TRBV20-1; weak D call: TRBD1 (5 bases). The CDR3 is made up of 19 amino acids. The V and J ends lost 0 bases and 0 bases respectively, with 20 bases between them. Per germline, CDR1 DFQATT and CDR2 SNEGSKA (reference sequence). CDR3 protein: CSARDLGLQGGATNEKLFF. The CDR3 DNA reads TGCAGTGCTAGAGATCTAGGCCTCCAGGGAGGAGCAACTAATGAAAAACTGTTTTTT.

This clonotype was picked up a small number of times. This rearrangement joins TRBV6-5 to TRBJ1-2; 7 positions agree with TRBD1. The CDR3 consists of 15 residues. The junction had 10 bases not matched to a gene; V was cut back by 6 bases and J by 3 bases. Per the germline V gene, CDR1 is MNHEY and CDR2 is SVGAGI. The chain's CDR3 is CASSPRQGSDYGYTF. CDR3 coding DNA: TGTGCCAGCAGCCCCAGACAGGGTTCGGACTATGGCTACACCTTC.

This clonotype was observed a handful of times. This chain links TRBV5-6 with TRBJ2-7, with TRBD2 matching over 13 bases. The CDR3 consists of 19 residues. Germline trimming cut 0 bases from V and 3 bases from J; bases unmatched to any gene: 12. The germline V gene has CDR1 SGHDT and CDR2 YYEEEE. Here the CDR3 DNA reads TGTGCCAGCAGCTTGGGACTAGCGGGGGGACCCCCCGTAGACTACGAGCAGTACGTC. Translated: CASSLGLAGGPPVDYEQYV.

This clonotype has a count of ten or more. The gene calls are TRBV9 and TRBJ1-2; D call uncertain. This CDR3 region has 16 residues. Looked up from germline, CDR1 is SGDLS and CDR2 is YYNGEE. V shed 0 bases and J shed 5 bases, with 17 bases lying between them. The CDR3 reads CASSVEYPEGRYGYTF. The CDR3 nucleotides are TGTGCCAGCAGCGTAGAATATCCGGAGGGCCGTTATGGCTACACCTTC.

The sample holds a few counts of this clonotype. Written as DNA, the CDR3 is TGTGCCAGCAGCTGGAAACACGCCGCGGGGTATGGCTACACCTTC. Amino acids: CASSWKHAAGYGYTF. The chain has TRBV7-2 and TRBJ1-2; no reliable D call. In germline, CDR1 is SGHTA, CDR2 FQGNSA. This CDR3 has 15 amino acids. V lost 4 bases and J 5 bases, leaving 17 bases between the germline ends.

The genes are TRBV4-2 and TRBJ2-5; weak D call: TRBD2 (6 bases). This CDR3 comprises 13 residues. Trimming removed 3 bases from V and 11 bases from J, with 16 bases in between. The germline CDR1 and CDR2 sequences are LGHNA and YNFKEQ. Here the CDR3 DNA reads TGTGCCAGCAGCCAGAATTCCGGGACTTCACAGTACTTC. Residues: CASSQNSGTSQYF.

The V gene is TRBV5-1, the J gene TRBJ1-1; 7 nucleotides align to TRBD1. This CDR3 comprises 15 residues. V lost 4 bases to trimming and J lost 0 bases; unmatched junction nucleotides: 6. Germline V gene data show CDR1 as SGHRS and CDR2 as YFSETQ. The CDR3 DNA sequence: TGCGCCAGCAGCCCGACAGGGCCCCTGAACACTGAAGCTTTCTTT. Translation: CASSPTGPLNTEAFF.

This clonotype was counted at least ten times. The V and J genes are TRBV12-3 or TRBV12-4 and TRBJ2-2; 7 bases are shared with TRBD2. J lost 6 bases, V lost 7 bases, and 11 bases had no gene match. The CDR3 is made up of 15 amino acids. This chain's CDR3 is CASNLAGEVPGELFF. The CDR3 nucleotides are TGTGCCAGCAATTTGGCGGGGGAGGTGCCCGGGGAGCTGTTTTTT.

This clonotype appeared a few times. The V gene is TRBV5-4, the J gene TRBJ1-3; D remains unclear. Germline V lookup: CDR1 SGHNT, CDR2 YYREEE (reference sequence). CDR3 length equals 17 residues. Trimming cost V 0 bases and J 7 bases, with 20 bases left between them. CDR3 DNA: TGTGCCAGCAGCTTGGCCCCTGCGGGAGGTGGAAGGAACACCATATATTTT. This codes for CASSLAPAGGGRNTIYF.

The rearrangement joins TRBV7-9 to TRBJ2-3, with 7 bases identical to TRBD1. V lost 5 bases to trimming and J lost 1 base; unmatched junction nucleotides: 9. The CDR3 is made up of 16 amino acids. Germline V gives CDR1 SEHNR, CDR2 FQNEAQ (reference sequence). CDR3 nucleotide sequence: TGTGCCAGCAGCCAGGACAGGACAGAAGGCACAGATACGCAGTATTTT. Its translation: CASSQDRTEGTDTQYF.

This clonotype was detected once. The CDR3 nucleotides are TGTGCCAGCACCGAGACAGGGGGAAATGAAAAACTGTTTTTT. This gives the protein CASTETGGNEKLFF. This chain connects TRBV12-3 or TRBV12-4 to TRBJ1-4, with 9 positions matching TRBD1. V lost 7 bases and J lost 5; bases outside the gene matches: 5. CDR3 length: 14 amino acids.

The chain has TRBV19 and TRBJ1-1; possible D gene TRBD1, 6 bases. This CDR3 has 14 amino acids. Germline V gives CDR1 LNHDA, CDR2 SQIVND (reference sequence). Trimming left V 2 bases short and J 3 bases short, with 10 bases between. CDR3 DNA sequence: TGTGCCAGTAGTATAACCAGGGGTGACACTGAAGCTTTCTTT. Protein product: CASSITRGDTEAFF. The complete variable domain, with remaining parts taken from reference TRBV19 and TRBJ1-1, reads DGGITQSPKYLFRKEGQNVTLSCEQNLNHDAMYWYRQDPGQGLRLIYYSQIVNDFQKGDIAEGYSVSREKKESFPLTVTSAQKNPTAFYLCASSITRGDTEAFFGQGTRLTVV.

This chain connects TRBV6-5 to TRBJ2-3; 14 bases are shared with TRBD2. Germline V gives CDR1 MNHEY, CDR2 SVGAGI. The CDR3 has 17 amino acids. V lost 6 bases and J lost 4; bases outside the gene matches: 9. This CDR3 is CASSPPGLAGEPDTQYF. CDR3 DNA sequence: TGTGCCAGCAGCCCACCGGGACTAGCGGGGGAGCCAGATACGCAGTATTTT.